Given below is one T cell receptor beta chain in context. Data came from immunoSEQ multiplex PCR; TCRdb stores just in-frame clones and leaves some out. The sample lists about 200,000 clones, 80% to 95% occurring once. This CDR3 region has 16 residues. Looked up from germline, CDR1 is MDHEN and CDR2 is SYDVKM. V dropped 4 bases and J dropped 4; count of bases not matched to a gene: 12. The entry originates in a study of blood T cell repertoires in COVID-19. Study in general: PBMCs, B-cell-depleted T cells, or T cells provided the cDNA or gDNA that made up the material.

The chain links TRBV28 to TRBJ2-5; 7 bases are shared with TRBD1. Sequencing was carried out using peripheral blood. This receptor was obtained from a man aged 50-60 years with acute or convalescent COVID-19. This chain's CDR3 is CASSYTGTAERETQYF. The CDR3 bases are TGTGCCAGCAGTTACACCGGGACAGCTGAGCGAGAGACCCAGTACTTC.